These 23 T cell receptor beta chains were sequenced from one sample in a study of blood T cells in healthy people across ages. A second PCR, run for roughly 7 to 12 cycles, used a sample-barcoded 5' primer plus a J-beta primer mix. From the 5' RACE reads, TCRdb called clonotypes with MiXCR, one entry per CDR3 protein. The sample contains 1.5 million to 2 million distinct CDR3 sequences, 35% to 50% of which appear only once. The specimen was blood. These receptors were obtained from a human donor in good health.

This clonotype was seen more than once but under ten times. At one boundary the junction diverges from the germline segment, which might be a read error. The V call is TRBV29-1, the J call TRBJ1-2; D is unclear. Looked up from germline, CDR1 is SQVTM and CDR2 is ANQGSEA. The CDR3 sequence is 15 residues long. The DNA for the CDR3 is TGCAGCGTTCCAAGTATGGAGGGATTTAACTATGGCTGCACCTTC. Translating it yields CSVPSMEGFNYGCTF.

The V gene is TRBV12-3 or TRBV12-4, the J gene TRBJ1-2; no definite D call. This CDR3 region has 17 residues. The V end was cut by 0 bases, the J end by 4 bases, with 18 bases between. The CDR3 loop is CASSLAIIGGRIYGYTF. CDR3 nucleotides: TGTGCCAGCAGTTTAGCGATAATCGGTGGCAGGATCTATGGCTACACCTTC.

The CDR3 protein is CASTIEFAGMNTEAFF. CDR3 coding DNA: TGTGCCAGCACGATCGAGTTCGCTGGCATGAACACTGAAGCTTTCTTT. The rearrangement joins TRBV28 to TRBJ1-1; D is unclear. Trimming left V 7 bases short and J 0 bases short, with 18 bases between. Germline lookup yields CDR1 MDHEN and CDR2 SYDVKM. This CDR3 spans 16 amino acids. The full variable domain, in which reference TRBV28 and TRBJ1-1 provide the parts outside the CDR3, is DVKVTQSSRYLVKRTGEKVFLECVQDMDHENMFWYRQDPGLGLRLIYFSYDVKMKEKGDIPEGYSVSREKKERFSLILESASTNQTSMYLCASTIEFAGMNTEAFFGQGTRLTVV.

The J gene is TRBJ2-7, the V gene TRBV7-2, with a weak D call TRBD2 (6 bases). Trimming shortened V by 5 bases and J by 0 bases, and 17 bases separated the two germline ends. Germline CDR1 reads SGHTA; CDR2 reads FQGNSA. There are 16 residues in the CDR3. CDR3 nucleotide sequence: TGTGCCAGCAGCCTCAGACCCGGGGGACTCTCCTACGAGCAGTACTTC. Translation: CASSLRPGGLSYEQYF.

V and J are TRBV4-3 and TRBJ2-5; D uncertain. Trimming shortened V by 1 base and J by 5 bases, and 8 bases separated the two germline ends. This CDR3 contains 13 residues. Per germline, CDR1 LGHNA and CDR2 YSLEER. CDR3 nucleotides: TGCGCCAGCAGCCAAGGAGTGATGGAGACCCAGTACTTC. It encodes CASSQGVMETQYF.

J is TRBJ1-2 and V is TRBV20-1; 9 nucleotides align to TRBD1. V shed 1 base and J 7 bases; nucleotides not matched to a gene: 10. In germline, CDR1 is DFQATT, CDR2 SNEGSKA (reference sequence). The length of the CDR3 is 15 residues. CDR3 in amino acids: CSARASGQGMRGYTF. For the CDR3, the DNA is TGCAGTGCTAGAGCCTCGGGACAGGGAATGCGTGGCTACACCTTC.

This clonotype was picked up a small number of times. The CDR3 sequence is CASGWTGQETQYF. In DNA form, the CDR3 reads TGTGCCAGCGGGTGGACGGGACAAGAGACCCAGTACTTC. V gene TRBV2 combines with J gene TRBJ2-5, with D perhaps TRBD2 (5 bases). Germline V lookup: CDR1 SNHLY, CDR2 FYNNEI. This CDR3 region has 13 residues. V dropped 8 bases and J dropped 2 bases, with 12 bases sitting between them.

In this sample, this clonotype turned up once. The chain joins TRBV4-2 to TRBJ2-1; TRBD2 agrees at 7 bases. V lost 1 base, J lost 5 bases, and 5 bases stayed unmatched. Germline CDR1 is LGHNA and CDR2 is YNFKEQ. The CDR3 is 15 residues long. CDR3 in amino acids: CASSQGASGHNEQFF. In nucleotides, the CDR3 is TGTGCCAGCAGCCAAGGGGCTAGCGGACACAATGAGCAGTTCTTC.

This clonotype was seen only a few times. The CDR3 coding sequence is TGTGCCAGCAGCTTACTCCAACGGCTGGGACCAGATACGCAGTATTTT. This sequence encodes CASSLLQRLGPDTQYF. This chain links TRBV7-8 with TRBJ2-3, with D perhaps TRBD1 or TRBD2 (5 bases each). With 2 bases removed from V and 4 bases from J, the gap between germline ends came to 16 bases. From germline, CDR1 is SGHVS and CDR2 FQNEAQ. This CDR3 contains 16 residues. Variable domain in full (rest from reference TRBV7-8 and TRBJ2-3): GAGVSQSPRYKVAKRGQDVALRCDPISGHVSLFWYQQALGQGPEFLTYFQNEAQLDKSGLPSDRFFAERPEGSVSTLKIQRTQQEDSAVYLCASSLLQRLGPDTQYFGPGTRLTVL.

CDR3 DNA: TGTGCCAGCAGCTTTGGTTTTCTCCAGCCCCAGCATTTT. It is translated as CASSFGFLQPQHF. The J gene is TRBJ1-5, the V gene TRBV7-9; D is uncertain. CDR1 and CDR2 (germline): SEHNR, FQNEAQ (reference sequence). The CDR3 is 13 residues long. V shed 3 bases and J shed 7 bases, with 10 bases lying between them.

The genes are TRBV11-2 and TRBJ2-1; 13 nucleotides line up with TRBD2. This CDR3 is 17 amino acids long. Germline V gene lookup returns CDR1 SGHAT and CDR2 FQNNGV. The J segment lost 2 bases and the V segment lost 8 bases, leaving 9 bases of the junction unmatched. CDR3 protein: CASRRLAGGETYNEQFF. CDR3 nucleotides: TGTGCCAGCCGGAGACTAGCGGGGGGCGAAACCTACAATGAGCAGTTCTTC. Filled out from reference TRBV11-2 and TRBJ2-1, the complete variable domain reads EAGVAQSPRYKIIEKRQSVAFWCNPISGHATLYWYQQILGQGPKLLIQFQNNGVVDDSQLPKDRFSAERLKGVDSTLKIQPAKLEDSAVYLCASRRLAGGETYNEQFFGPGTRLTVL.

This clonotype was found once. This chain links TRBV2 with TRBJ2-4, with 12 bases that match TRBD2. The J call may be mistaken, given a closer DNA end match to TRBJ2-7. The CDR3 has 15 residues. Germline V gene data show CDR1 as SNHLY and CDR2 as FYNNEI. The CDR3 here is CARNRGTSGLNEQYF. The CDR3 nucleotides read TGTGCCAGGAACCGCGGGACTAGCGGGCTTAACGAGCAGTACTTC.

V usage is TRBV6-5 and J usage is TRBJ1-4; 8 bases are a match to TRBD1. V lost 5 bases to trimming and J lost 5 bases; unmatched junction nucleotides: 7. The germline gives CDR1 MNHEY, CDR2 SVGAGI. The CDR3 runs to 15 residues. CDR3 residues: CASSVSTGENEKLFF. The DNA of the CDR3 is TGTGCCAGCAGTGTATCGACAGGGGAGAATGAAAAACTGTTTTTT.

The table lists this clonotype with a few counts. This chain joins TRBV29-1 and TRBJ2-3, with a weak D call TRBD2 (6 bases). Trimming pared 7 bases from V and 1 base from J, leaving 15 bases between. Germline assignment: CDR1 SQVTM and CDR2 ANQGSEA. The length of the CDR3 is 14 residues. The CDR3 DNA follows: TGCAGCGCAGCGGGTCAGGGAGGCACAGATACGCAGTATTTT. It translates to CSAAGQGGTDTQYF.

This clonotype was recorded a few times. V usage is TRBV6-5 and J usage is TRBJ2-7, with 10 bases fitting TRBD1. Germline assignment: CDR1 MNHEY and CDR2 SVGAGI. CDR3 length: 16 amino acids. V dropped 6 bases and J dropped 4; count of bases not matched to a gene: 12. CDR3 sequence reads: CASRPTRDRGAYEQYF. The CDR3 nucleotides read TGTGCCAGCAGACCTACCCGGGACAGGGGAGCGTACGAGCAGTACTTC.

J is TRBJ2-7 and V is TRBV20-1; D is uncertain. The V gene's germline CDR1 is DFQATT and CDR2 SNEGSKA (reference sequence). Trimming took off 0 bases at V and 2 bases at J, with 11 bases between the two ends. This CDR3 contains 14 residues. The CDR3 DNA sequence: TGCAGTGCTAGAGATTTATCGACCACCTACGAGCAGTACTTC. Protein sequence: CSARDLSTTYEQYF.

This clonotype has just one count. The chain couples TRBV4-1 to TRBJ1-2; weak D call: TRBD1 (6 bases). The CDR3 consists of 16 residues. V dropped 3 bases and J dropped 5 bases, with 19 bases sitting between them. Germline V gives CDR1 MGHRA, CDR2 YSYEKL. The CDR3 bases are TGCGCCAGCAGCCACAACGAAGAGGGGGGTTGGTATGGCTACACCTTC. As protein: CASSHNEEGGWYGYTF.

The chain recombines TRBV5-1 with TRBJ1-1; D possibly corresponds to TRBD1 (5 bases). The CDR3 consists of 15 residues. Germline loops: CDR1 SGHRS, CDR2 YFSETQ. The germline V and J ends were trimmed by 0 bases and 5 bases, with 14 bases remaining between them. CDR3: CASSLDEGIGTEAFF. The CDR3 coding sequence is TGCGCCAGCAGCTTGGATGAGGGGATCGGAACTGAAGCTTTCTTT.

Only one count was recorded for this clonotype. J is TRBJ2-7 and V is TRBV20-1; 9 bases fit TRBD2. Germline V CDR1 and CDR2: DFQATT, SNEGSKA (reference sequence). V was pared by 6 bases and J by 7 bases, with 7 bases of the junction left unmatched. The CDR3 consists of 12 residues. CDR3 in DNA: TGCAGTGCCCTAGGACTAGCGTGGGAGCAGTACTTC. It is translated as CSALGLAWEQYF.

The chain has TRBV12-3 or TRBV12-4 and TRBJ1-4; 7 bases are shared with TRBD1. The length of the CDR3 is 15 residues. The V gene end was trimmed by 6 bases and the J gene end by 2 bases; junction bases not matched to a gene: 6. CDR3 nucleotides: TGTGCCAGCAGACCTCCGGACAGGACTAATGAAAAACTGTTTTTT. It encodes CASRPPDRTNEKLFF.

The V call is TRBV5-1, the J call TRBJ2-3; D tentatively fits TRBD1 or TRBD2 (5 bases each). CDR1 SGHRS and CDR2 YFSETQ come from the germline V gene. The V and J ends lost 3 bases and 1 base respectively, with 12 bases between them. The CDR3 consists of 15 residues. The CDR3 DNA sequence: TGCGCCAGCAGCTCGGGCCGGGACCGCACAGATACGCAGTATTTT. This sequence encodes CASSSGRDRTDTQYF.

This clonotype was recorded many times. V is TRBV4-3 and J is TRBJ2-7; D remains ambiguous. There are 14 residues in the CDR3. Trimming removed 4 bases at V and 4 bases at J, with 14 bases between. Germline CDR1 is LGHNA and CDR2 is YSLEER. The CDR3 reads CASSLPDLGYEQYF. CDR3 DNA sequence: TGCGCCAGCAGCCTCCCTGACCTGGGATACGAGCAGTACTTC.

The V call is TRBV30, the J call TRBJ1-4; no definite D call. Trimming shortened V by 1 base and J by 12 bases, and 9 bases separated the two germline ends. This CDR3 has 11 residues. In germline, CDR1 is GTSNPN, CDR2 SVGIG (reference sequence). The CDR3 loop reads CAWSGYGQLFF. DNA of the CDR3: TGTGCCTGGAGTGGATACGGGCAACTGTTTTTT.